The source of this T cell receptor (beta chain) is a study of radiation and T cells in renal cell carcinoma. As for the study in general: Nephrectomy followed 15 Gy stereotactic body radiation by 4 weeks.

The time point denotes: baseline pretreatment blood. Specified treatment: 15 Gy SBRT to primary tumor, nephrectomy 4 weeks later. Blood was sampled at baseline, 2 weeks and 4 weeks after SBRT. The repertoire was sequenced with immunoSEQ multiplex PCR; TCRdb's copy has only in-frame clones and lacks some. The sample has approximately 90,000 clones, 86% seen once. The source of this sequence is a man over 45 with renal cell carcinoma. This specimen consisted of blood, obtained from a patient whose treatment included radiotherapy and nephrectomy.

CDR3 nucleotide sequence: TGTGCCAGCAGCCAGGACCCGCTCGGCCCCCAGCATTTT. Translating gives CASSQDPLGPQHF. The rearrangement joins TRBV7-9 to TRBJ1-5; D call uncertain. Trimming stripped 5 bases from V and 10 bases from J, with 15 bases between. CDR3 length: 13 amino acids. Germline V lookup: CDR1 SEHNR, CDR2 FQNEAQ (reference sequence).